Presented here are 31 T cell receptor beta chains from one specimen sequenced in a study of OX40 agonist ivuxolimab in advanced cancers. Only in-frame clones appear in the TCRdb table, and some are missing; sequencing was by immunoSEQ multiplex PCR. This repertoire shows fewer than 80,000 clones, 91% found once; its top ten account for more than 14%. The input for sequencing was CD4+ or CD8+ T cells sorted from blood, taken in a trial of the OX40 agonist ivuxolimab. These receptor sequences come from an adult with an advanced solid tumor such as melanoma, head and neck, liver or kidney cancer.

J is TRBJ1-5 and V is TRBV10-2; TRBD1 matches 7 bases. In germline, CDR1 is WSHSY, CDR2 SAAADI. V was clipped by 0 bases and J by 2 bases; unmatched bases: 7. The CDR3 totals 17 residues. The CDR3 DNA sequence: TGCGCCAGCAGTGAGTCGCAAGGGACAGTAGGCAATCAGCCCCAGCATTTT. This encodes CASSESQGTVGNQPQHF.

The chain couples TRBV7-9 to TRBJ2-7, with D tentatively TRBD2 (5 bases). Trimming removed 5 bases from V and 2 bases from J, with 13 bases in between. This CDR3 is 14 amino acids long. Germline CDR1 is SEHNR and CDR2 is FQNEAQ (reference sequence). The DNA of the CDR3 is TGTGCCAGCAGCCCCGTCCTCGGGGCCTACGAGCAGTACTTC. It yields the protein CASSPVLGAYEQYF. The complete variable domain, with remaining parts taken from reference TRBV7-9 and TRBJ2-7, reads DTGVSQNPRHKITKRGQNVTFRCDPISEHNRLYWYRQTLGQGPEFLTYFQNEAQLEKSRLLSDRFSAERPKGSFSTLEIQRTEQGDSAMYLCASSPVLGAYEQYFGPGTRLTVT.

J is TRBJ1-5 and V is TRBV27; 7 positions match TRBD1. This CDR3 is 14 amino acids long. V was pared by 5 bases and J by 4 bases, with 5 bases of the junction left unmatched. CDR1 is MNHEY, CDR2 SMNVEV, per germline (reference sequence). The CDR3 sequence is CASSRMTGNQPQHF. For the CDR3, the DNA is TGTGCCAGCAGTCGGATGACAGGGAATCAGCCCCAGCATTTT.

This chain links TRBV11-1 with TRBJ2-7; no clear D gene. There are 12 residues in the CDR3. V was cut by 2 bases and J by 4 bases, with 6 bases left in between. CDR1 SGHAT and CDR2 FQDESV come from the germline V gene (reference sequence). CDR3 sequence: CASSLRSYEQYF. In DNA, the CDR3 is TGTGCCAGCAGCTTAAGGAGTTACGAGCAGTACTTC.

The chain carries TRBV4-1 and TRBJ2-2, with D possibly called TRBD1 or TRBD2 (5 bases each). Trimming took off 4 bases at V and 7 bases at J, with 10 bases between the two ends. CDR1 and CDR2 (germline): MGHRA, YSYEKL. CDR3 length equals 13 residues. The CDR3 spells CASSLGTGGELFF. CDR3 sequence (DNA): TGCGCCAGCAGCCTCGGGACGGGCGGGGAGCTGTTTTTT.

This clone was seen a single time. The gene calls are TRBV10-3 and TRBJ1-1; a possible D gene is TRBD1 (5 bases). CDR3 size: 11 residues. Germline CDR1 is ENHRY and CDR2 is SYGVKD. V lost 10 bases and J lost 10, with 16 bases in between. CDR3 DNA: TGTGCCACTGACAGTGATAATACAGCTTTCTTT. Its protein product is CATDSDNTAFF.

The chain employs TRBV27 and TRBJ2-1; perhaps TRBD2 as D (5 bases). This CDR3 spans 15 amino acids. The germline CDR1 and CDR2 sequences are MNHEY and SMNVEV (reference sequence). V gave up 2 bases and J gave up 8 bases, with 16 bases separating them. This CDR3 is CASSLLRTLGDEQFF. The CDR3 nucleotides read TGTGCCAGCAGTTTACTGCGGACTCTGGGCGATGAGCAGTTCTTC.

The V gene is TRBV27, the J gene TRBJ2-1; D unclear. The V gene lost 6 bases and the J gene lost 6 bases, with 15 bases spanning the gap. The CDR3 runs to 14 residues. Germline assignment: CDR1 MNHEY and CDR2 SMNVEV (reference sequence). The DNA of the CDR3 is TGTGCCAGCAGCTTAGGTGGTCATGTCAATGAGCAGTTCTTC. Translating gives CASSLGGHVNEQFF.

The chain couples TRBV28 to TRBJ2-3; 9 nucleotides align to TRBD1. CDR3 length: 15 residues. Germline V gives CDR1 MDHEN, CDR2 SYDVKM. The V gene end was trimmed by 6 bases and the J gene end by 3 bases; junction bases not matched to a gene: 7. CDR3 sequence (DNA): TGTGCCAGCAGGTCACCGGGACAGGGAACAGATACGCAGTATTTT. Translation gives CASRSPGQGTDTQYF.

The V gene is TRBV19, the J gene TRBJ2-1; 9 bases are shared with TRBD2. J lost 5 bases, V lost 3 bases, and 8 bases had no gene match. Germline values: CDR1 LNHDA, CDR2 SQIVND (reference sequence). CDR3 length: 16 amino acids. The CDR3 DNA reads TGTGCCAGTAGTATTGAGGCTAGCGGGATTAACAATGAGCAGTTCTTC. It codes for CASSIEASGINNEQFF.

The chain couples TRBV15 to TRBJ1-5; possible D gene TRBD1, 5 bases. Germline lookup yields CDR1 LNHNV and CDR2 YYDKDF (reference sequence). Trimming pared 1 base from V and 1 base from J, leaving 8 bases between. The CDR3 contains 15 residues. The chain's CDR3 is CATSRVWGSNQPQHF. CDR3 DNA: TGTGCCACCAGCAGAGTATGGGGGAGCAATCAGCCCCAGCATTTT.

The chain combines TRBV19 with TRBJ2-5; a weak D match, TRBD1 (5 bases). This CDR3 region has 15 residues. Trimming shortened V by 3 bases and J by 2 bases, and 13 bases separated the two germline ends. The germline V gene encodes CDR1 LNHDA and CDR2 SQIVND (reference sequence). The DNA for the CDR3 is TGTGCCAGTAGTATCAGGGCAATCCCGCAAGAGACCCAGTACTTC. This encodes CASSIRAIPQETQYF.

This clone was recorded only once. J is TRBJ1-1 and V is TRBV7-8; D is undetermined. Germline assignment: CDR1 SGHVS and CDR2 FQNEAQ. V lost 4 bases and J 1 base, leaving 10 bases between the germline ends. The CDR3 spans 14 residues. CDR3 sequence (DNA): TGTGCCAGCAGCTACGGGCACCCGAACACTGAAGCTTTCTTT. Translating it yields CASSYGHPNTEAFF.

The chain employs TRBV4-1 and TRBJ2-7, with 7 bases identical to TRBD2. Germline loops: CDR1 MGHRA, CDR2 YSYEKL. This CDR3 is built from 15 residues. J lost 2 bases, V lost 3 bases, and 7 bases had no gene match. The CDR3 region is CASSHGERGTYEQYF. CDR3 nucleotides: TGCGCCAGCAGCCATGGTGAGCGGGGAACCTACGAGCAGTACTTC.

Turning to this clone: This may be a read error, as it is one base from a much larger clone. This chain uses TRBV4-2 with TRBJ2-5; 8 nucleotides line up with TRBD2. With 5 bases clipped from V and 2 bases from J, the junction kept 7 bases outside the gene matches. CDR1 and CDR2 from the germline V gene are LGHNA and YNFKEQ. The length of the CDR3 is 15 residues. CDR3 sequence reads: CASSLLASGQETQYF. The CDR3 DNA sequence: TGTGCCAGCAGCTTACTGGCTAGCGGGCAAGAGACCCAGTACTTC.

On this clone: Different DNA sequences within this sample yield the same CDR3. The genes are TRBV6-5 and TRBJ2-7; 8 bases line up with TRBD1. Unmatched junction bases numbered 1, after V lost 2 bases and J lost 4 bases. Germline V gene sequence: CDR1 MNHEY, CDR2 SVGAGI. This CDR3 comprises 13 residues. CDR3 loop: CASSYDRGYEQYF. In DNA form, the CDR3 reads TGTGCCAGCAGTTACGACAGGGGTTACGAGCAGTACTTC.

V gene TRBV13 combines with J gene TRBJ2-3; 12 bases agree with TRBD2. Germline CDR1 and CDR2: PRHDT and FYEKMQ (reference sequence). The V gene end was trimmed by 6 bases and the J gene end by 2 bases; junction bases not matched to a gene: 15. The CDR3 spans 19 residues. This CDR3 is CASSSKAGLAGWITDTQYF. CDR3 coding DNA: TGTGCCAGCAGTTCCAAAGCAGGACTAGCGGGGTGGATCACAGATACGCAGTATTTT.

This clone was counted once. V is TRBV15 and J is TRBJ2-7, with D perhaps matching TRBD1 (5 bases). V lost 1 base, J lost 2 bases, and 15 bases lay in between. CDR3 size: 16 residues. Germline V gene lookup returns CDR1 LNHNV and CDR2 YYDKDF (reference sequence). As DNA, the CDR3 is TGTGCCACCAGCAGAGGAGTCCAGACAGATACCTACGAGCAGTACTTC. Translated, it gives CATSRGVQTDTYEQYF.

V usage is TRBV5-5 and J usage is TRBJ2-7, with 8 bases aligning to TRBD1. The CDR3 loop spans 15 amino acids. The V and J ends lost 4 bases and 2 bases, in that order; junction bases with no gene match: 8. The germline V gene encodes CDR1 SGHKS and CDR2 YYEKEE (reference sequence). The CDR3 spells CASSRQGWETYEQYF. The CDR3 DNA reads as TGTGCCAGCAGCCGACAGGGGTGGGAAACCTACGAGCAGTACTTC.

J is TRBJ2-1 and V is TRBV10-3; 9 bases are a match to TRBD1. The CDR3 consists of 15 residues. The J segment lost 4 bases and the V segment lost 4 bases, leaving 5 bases of the junction unmatched. Germline V CDR1 and CDR2: ENHRY, SYGVKD. The CDR3 region has the DNA TGTGCCATCAGTGGGGGACAGGGAATATACAATGAGCAGTTCTTC. Its translation: CAISGGQGIYNEQFF.

The chain combines TRBV5-6 with TRBJ1-1, with TRBD1 matching over 7 bases. There are 17 residues in the CDR3. The V and J ends lost 1 base and 1 base, in that order; junction bases with no gene match: 10. Per the germline V gene, CDR1 is SGHDT and CDR2 is YYEEEE. CDR3 DNA: TGTGCCAGCAGCTTGCCCCATGAGACAGGGAGGAACACTGAAGCTTTCTTT. It translates to CASSLPHETGRNTEAFF.

The rearrangement links TRBV4-3 to TRBJ2-1, with TRBD1 identical over 8 bases. The CDR3 has 15 amino acids. The J segment lost 5 bases and the V segment lost 2 bases, leaving 5 bases of the junction unmatched. Germline V gene lookup returns CDR1 LGHNA and CDR2 YSLEER. For the CDR3, the DNA is TGCGCCAGCAGCCAATGGCAGGGGGCCAACAATGAGCAGTTCTTC. Residues: CASSQWQGANNEQFF.

The chain couples TRBV11-1 to TRBJ2-3; perhaps D is TRBD1 or TRBD2 (6 bases each). The CDR3 extends over 15 amino acids. From germline, CDR1 is SGHAT and CDR2 FQDESV (reference sequence). V lost 3 bases, J lost 1 base, and 11 bases lay in between. Here the CDR3 DNA reads TGTGCCAGCAGCTTGGGGGGCGGTGGCACAGATACGCAGTATTTT. It is translated as CASSLGGGGTDTQYF.

The CDR3 DNA reads TGTGCCAGCAGCAGAGTCACTGAAGCTTTCTTT. Translating gives CASSRVTEAFF. This chain joins TRBV5-8 and TRBJ1-1; no firm D call. This CDR3 has 11 amino acids. The germline gives CDR1 SGHTS, CDR2 YDEGEE. V lost 4 bases, J lost 4 bases, and 5 bases lay in between.

The chain employs TRBV7-9 and TRBJ1-2, with D maybe TRBD1 (5 bases). In germline, CDR1 is SEHNR, CDR2 FQNEAQ (reference sequence). Trimming stripped 3 bases from V and 5 bases from J, with 10 bases between. There are 13 residues in the CDR3. The CDR3 region is CASSFAGLYGYTF. In nucleotides, the CDR3 is TGTGCCAGCAGCTTCGCAGGGCTGTATGGCTACACCTTC. The full variable domain, with the rest looked up from reference TRBV7-9 and TRBJ1-2, is DTGVSQNPRHKITKRGQNVTFRCDPISEHNRLYWYRQTLGQGPEFLTYFQNEAQLEKSRLLSDRFSAERPKGSFSTLEIQRTEQGDSAMYLCASSFAGLYGYTFGSGTRLTVV.

The chain recombines TRBV19 with TRBJ1-5, with 9 bases identical to TRBD1. The germline CDR1 and CDR2 sequences are LNHDA and SQIVND (reference sequence). The CDR3 runs 17 residues. Trimming took 8 bases from V and 0 from J; bases not matched to a gene: 11. The CDR3 protein is CASRPGQGVYSNQPQHF. In nucleotides, the CDR3 is TGTGCCAGTCGGCCGGGACAGGGTGTTTATAGCAATCAGCCCCAGCATTTT.

As for this clone: Other DNA sequences in this sample translate to the same CDR3. The chain employs TRBV7-6 and TRBJ2-7, with 9 bases identical to TRBD2. The V gene end was trimmed by 3 bases and the J gene end by 1 base; junction bases not matched to a gene: 10. The germline V gene has CDR1 SGHVS and CDR2 FNYEAQ. This CDR3 comprises 17 residues. Here the CDR3 reads CASSLAPAGGGSYEQYF. CDR3 DNA sequence: TGTGCCAGCAGCTTGGCTCCAGCGGGAGGTGGTTCCTACGAGCAGTACTTC.

The chain employs TRBV5-4 and TRBJ1-1; D is uncertain. Germline assignment: CDR1 SGHNT and CDR2 YYREEE (reference sequence). V lost 0 bases and J lost 7, with 4 bases in between. The CDR3 is 11 amino acids. The DNA of the CDR3 is TGTGCCAGCAGCTTGGGGGGTGAAGCTTTCTTT. Protein sequence: CASSLGGEAFF.

The V call is TRBV9, the J call TRBJ1-1; tentatively, D is TRBD1 (5 bases). Germline-derived CDR1 and CDR2 are SGDLS and YYNGEE. The V end lost 4 bases, the J end lost 3 bases, and 22 bases lay between the germline ends. The CDR3 contains 17 residues. The CDR3 DNA reads TGTGCCAGCAGCCCCGTTCAGGTGGTGGGGCCGTACACTGAAGCTTTCTTT. It yields the protein CASSPVQVVGPYTEAFF.

The chain joins TRBV13 to TRBJ2-7; TRBD2 is a possible D gene (6 bases). CDR3 length equals 14 residues. Trimming cost V 2 bases and J 6 bases, with 14 bases left between them. CDR1 is PRHDT and CDR2 is FYEKMQ in the germline V gene (reference sequence). CDR3 loop: CASSLQGLDGEQYF. The DNA of the CDR3 is TGTGCCAGCAGCTTACAGGGACTGGATGGCGAGCAGTACTTC.

This clone showed up just once. This chain connects TRBV28 to TRBJ1-5, with unresolved D. V lost 5 bases and J 6 bases, leaving 14 bases between the germline ends. The CDR3 has 14 residues. Germline lookup yields CDR1 MDHEN and CDR2 SYDVKM. CDR3 amino acids: CASSIGGRGQPQHF. The CDR3 DNA is TGTGCCAGCAGTATAGGAGGGCGAGGTCAGCCCCAGCATTTT.